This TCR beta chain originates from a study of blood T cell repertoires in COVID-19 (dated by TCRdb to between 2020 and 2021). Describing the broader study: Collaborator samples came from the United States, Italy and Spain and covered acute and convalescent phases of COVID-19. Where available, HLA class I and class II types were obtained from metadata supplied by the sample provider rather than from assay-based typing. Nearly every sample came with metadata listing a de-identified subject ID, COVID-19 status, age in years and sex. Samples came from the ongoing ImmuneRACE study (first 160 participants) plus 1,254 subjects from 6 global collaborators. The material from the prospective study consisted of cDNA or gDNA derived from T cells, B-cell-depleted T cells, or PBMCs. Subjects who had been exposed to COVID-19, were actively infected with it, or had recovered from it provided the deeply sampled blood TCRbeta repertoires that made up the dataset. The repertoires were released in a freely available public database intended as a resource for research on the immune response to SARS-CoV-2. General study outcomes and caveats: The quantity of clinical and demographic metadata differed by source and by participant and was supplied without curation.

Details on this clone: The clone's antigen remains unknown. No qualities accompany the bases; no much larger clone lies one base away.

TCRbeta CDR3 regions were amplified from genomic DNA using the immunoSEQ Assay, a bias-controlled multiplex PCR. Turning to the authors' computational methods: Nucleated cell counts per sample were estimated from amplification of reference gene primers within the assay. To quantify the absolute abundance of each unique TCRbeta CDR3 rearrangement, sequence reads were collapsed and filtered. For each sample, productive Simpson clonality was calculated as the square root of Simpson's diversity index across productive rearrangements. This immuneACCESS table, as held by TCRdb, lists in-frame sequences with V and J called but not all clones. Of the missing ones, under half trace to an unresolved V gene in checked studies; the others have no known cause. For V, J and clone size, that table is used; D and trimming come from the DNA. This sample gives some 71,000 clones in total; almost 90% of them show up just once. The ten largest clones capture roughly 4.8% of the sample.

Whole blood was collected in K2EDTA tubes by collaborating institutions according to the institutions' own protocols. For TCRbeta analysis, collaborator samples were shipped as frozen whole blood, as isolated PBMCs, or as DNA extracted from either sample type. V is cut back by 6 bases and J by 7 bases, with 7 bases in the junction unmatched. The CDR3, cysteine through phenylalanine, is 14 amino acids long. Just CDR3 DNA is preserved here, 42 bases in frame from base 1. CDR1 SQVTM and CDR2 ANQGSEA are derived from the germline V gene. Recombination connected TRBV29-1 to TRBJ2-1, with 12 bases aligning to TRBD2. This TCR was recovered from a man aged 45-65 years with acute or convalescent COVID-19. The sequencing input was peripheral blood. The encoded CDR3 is CSVSSGRGANEQFF. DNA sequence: TGCAGCGTCTCTAGCGGGAGGGGGGCGAATGAGCAGTTCTTC.